Below are 28 T cell receptor beta chains sequenced from a single sample in a study of sequential checkpoint blockade in melanoma. Generated by immunoSEQ multiplex PCR, the TCRdb table keeps only in-frame clones and is missing some. The profile shows about 32,000 clones, around 82% of them singletons. Treatment in this sample: randomized to nivolumab then ipilimumab (arm A) or the reverse (arm B). The sequencing used CD8+ T cells sorted from blood (inferred from file names), collected from a patient given nivolumab and ipilimumab in sequence. The receptor source for this set is a human donor with melanoma.

The rearrangement joins TRBV9 to TRBJ2-7; 7 positions match TRBD1. Germline lookup yields CDR1 SGDLS and CDR2 YYNGEE. V was pared by 3 bases and J by 6 bases, with 9 bases of the junction left unmatched. The CDR3 spans 14 residues. Written as DNA, the CDR3 is TGTGCCAGCAGCGCAGGGGGAGCTCCTATCGAGCAGTACTTC. Protein sequence: CASSAGGAPIEQYF.

This clone came up once. The chain is built from TRBV27 and TRBJ2-7, with 8 nucleotides matching TRBD1. The CDR3 loop spans 13 amino acids. From germline, CDR1 is MNHEY and CDR2 SMNVEV (reference sequence). V shed 3 bases and J 5 bases; nucleotides not matched to a gene: 3. The CDR3: CASSFDRGNEQYF. The DNA of the CDR3 is TGTGCCAGCAGTTTCGACAGGGGCAACGAGCAGTACTTC.

The CDR3 bases are TGTGCCAGCAGTCCCCTCGGGGGGACAGAGACCCAGTACTTC. Amino acids: CASSPLGGTETQYF. The chain recombines TRBV27 with TRBJ2-5; 7 positions match TRBD2. The V gene's germline CDR1 is MNHEY and CDR2 SMNVEV (reference sequence). Unmatched junction bases numbered 7, after V lost 5 bases and J lost 4 bases. The CDR3 sequence is 14 residues long.

Comment on this clone: Within the sample, other DNA sequences also encode this same CDR3. The chain has TRBV6-5 and TRBJ1-3; D perhaps matches TRBD1 (5 bases). There are 15 residues in the CDR3. Per the germline V gene, CDR1 is MNHEY and CDR2 is SVGAGI. Trimming took off 0 bases at V and 4 bases at J, with 10 bases between the two ends. The CDR3 nucleotides read TGTGCCAGCAGTTACTCGCAGGGAACGGGAAACACCATATATTTT. Translating gives CASSYSQGTGNTIYF.

The chain combines TRBV28 with TRBJ2-7; D is perhaps TRBD1 (5 bases). Germline V lookup: CDR1 MDHEN, CDR2 SYDVKM. V was shortened by 2 bases and J by 1 base, with 15 bases between the two germline ends. The CDR3 extends over 16 amino acids. The CDR3, as DNA: TGTGCCAGCAGTTTAAACGGTAGGGGCAATTCCTACGAGCAGTACTTC. Its translation: CASSLNGRGNSYEQYF.

This sequence joins TRBV6-5 and TRBJ2-5, with D possibly TRBD2 on 6 matching bases. The CDR3 sequence is 14 residues long. The V and J ends lost 4 bases and 4 bases respectively, with 13 bases between them. CDR1 is MNHEY, CDR2 SVGAGI, per germline. This CDR3 is CASSLVGGVETQYF. The CDR3 nucleotides read TGTGCCAGCAGTTTGGTCGGAGGGGTAGAGACCCAGTACTTC.

J is TRBJ1-1 and V is TRBV4-1; a possible D gene is TRBD1 (6 bases). V was pared by 11 bases and J by 4 bases, with 17 bases between. The CDR3 has 13 residues. The germline CDR1 and CDR2 sequences are MGHRA and YSYEKL. CDR3 in DNA: TGCGCCGGCCGCATTATCAGGGGCACTGAAGCTTTCTTT. This codes for CAGRIIRGTEAFF.

This rearrangement joins TRBV19 to TRBJ1-1, with 9 bases that match TRBD1. V was clipped by 6 bases and J by 2 bases; unmatched bases: 4. Germline-derived CDR1 and CDR2 are LNHDA and SQIVND (reference sequence). The CDR3 consists of 14 residues. This chain's CDR3 is CASRPGQGNTEAFF. The CDR3 DNA follows: TGTGCCAGTAGGCCGGGACAGGGAAACACTGAAGCTTTCTTT.

V usage is TRBV7-9 and J usage is TRBJ2-1; 11 bases are a match to TRBD2. This CDR3 spans 16 amino acids. The junction had 12 bases not matched to a gene; V was cut back by 6 bases and J by 8 bases. Germline values: CDR1 SEHNR, CDR2 FQNEAQ (reference sequence). As DNA, the CDR3 is TGTGCCAGCAGTCATACTAGCGGGAGATTGGGGGATGAGCAGTTCTTC. The encoded protein is CASSHTSGRLGDEQFF.

The J gene is TRBJ2-1, the V gene TRBV25-1; TRBD1 agrees at 7 bases. The CDR3 covers 15 residues. Germline values: CDR1 MGHDK, CDR2 SYGVNS. V trimming: 1 base; J trimming: 3 bases; junction bases outside the gene matches: 3. CDR3 bases: TGTGCCAGCAGTGAATTGGGGACAGACTACAATGAGCAGTTCTTC. Translated, it gives CASSELGTDYNEQFF. Using reference TRBV25-1 and TRBJ2-1 for the parts outside the CDR3, the full variable domain is EADIYQTPRYLVIGTGKKITLECSQTMGHDKMYWYQQDPGMELHLIHYSYGVNSTEKGDLSSESTVSRIRTEHFPLTLESARPSHTSQYLCASSELGTDYNEQFFGPGTRLTVL.

The chain couples TRBV7-9 to TRBJ2-3, with 9 positions matching TRBD2. The ends lost 5 bases at V and 4 bases at J; junction bases unmatched: 10. The germline CDR1 and CDR2 sequences are SEHNR and FQNEAQ (reference sequence). This CDR3 comprises 16 residues. CDR3 sequence: CASSPPLAGYSDTQYF. The CDR3 DNA follows: TGTGCCAGCAGCCCTCCCCTAGCGGGATATTCAGATACGCAGTATTTT.

The gene calls are TRBV5-6 and TRBJ1-2; the D gene is possibly TRBD1 (5 bases). Germline CDR1 reads SGHDT; CDR2 reads YYEEEE. The V end was cut by 1 base, the J end by 5 bases, with 15 bases between. The CDR3 has 15 amino acids. This CDR3 reads CASSLQGWTLYGYTF. In DNA form, the CDR3 reads TGTGCCAGCAGCTTGCAGGGTTGGACCCTTTATGGCTACACCTTC.

This chain uses TRBV28 with TRBJ1-1; the D gene is possibly TRBD1 (5 bases). The germline V and J ends were trimmed by 8 bases and 2 bases, with 12 bases remaining between them. Germline CDR1 is MDHEN and CDR2 is SYDVKM. CDR3 size: 13 residues. Here the CDR3 DNA reads TGTGCCAGCGGCGACAGCCCTAACACTGAAGCTTTCTTT. As protein: CASGDSPNTEAFF.

The genes are TRBV7-9 and TRBJ2-7; maybe TRBD1 (5 bases). Germline CDR1 reads SEHNR; CDR2 reads FQNEAQ (reference sequence). The CDR3 length is 15 residues. V shed 5 bases and J shed 4 bases, with 18 bases lying between them. The CDR3 DNA is TGTGCCAGCAGCAGAGTAGGGGCCCCCTTTTACGAGCAGTACTTC. Its translation is CASSRVGAPFYEQYF.

The chain joins TRBV6-1 to TRBJ2-7, with TRBD1 matching 7 bases. Trimming cost V 0 bases and J 2 bases; bases outside gene matches: 4. CDR1 is MNHNS and CDR2 is SASEGT in the germline V gene. This CDR3 comprises 15 residues. CDR3 protein: CASSEAWTGPYEQYF. The CDR3 coding sequence is TGTGCCAGCAGTGAAGCCTGGACAGGACCCTACGAGCAGTACTTC.

V usage is TRBV4-1 and J usage is TRBJ1-2; 8 nucleotides match TRBD1. Germline values: CDR1 MGHRA, CDR2 YSYEKL. This CDR3 is built from 15 residues. The V and J ends lost 1 base and 8 bases, in that order; junction bases with no gene match: 9. The CDR3: CASSQVLDRVSGYTF. The CDR3, as DNA: TGCGCCAGCAGCCAAGTTCTGGACAGGGTTTCCGGCTACACCTTC.

To note about this clone: A far larger clone is just one base off, so this is likely a read error. This sequence joins TRBV15 and TRBJ2-5; no reliable D call. Germline CDR1 and CDR2: LNHNV and YYDKDF (reference sequence). This CDR3 is built from 12 residues. This CDR3 is CAISRVQETQYF. The CDR3 region has the DNA TGTGCCATCAGCAGAGTACAAGAGACCCAGTACTTC. Full variable domain (missing parts from reference TRBV15 and TRBJ2-5): DAMVIQNPRYQVTQFGKPVTLSCSQTLNHNVMYWYQQKSSQAPKLLFHYYDKDFNNEADTPDNFQSRRPNTSFCFLDIRSPGLGDTAMYLCAISRVQETQYFGPGTRLLVL.

The J gene is TRBJ1-2, the V gene TRBV6-5; a weak D match, TRBD1 (6 bases). The V end was cut by 3 bases, the J end by 5 bases, with 13 bases between. The CDR3 has 14 amino acids. CDR1 and CDR2 (germline): MNHEY, SVGAGI. CDR3 residues: CASSYHRAGYGYTF. The CDR3 nucleotides are TGTGCCAGCAGTTATCACAGGGCTGGGTATGGCTACACCTTC.

This clone has a single count. The chain links TRBV27 to TRBJ1-2; a possible D gene is TRBD1 (5 bases). Germline CDR1 MNHEY, CDR2 SMNVEV (reference sequence). The CDR3 consists of 15 residues. V was cut by 5 bases and J by 1 base, with 14 bases left in between. The CDR3 nucleotides are TGTGCCAGCAGTGTGGGAGGGGCCATTAACTATGGCTACACCTTC. Amino acids: CASSVGGAINYGYTF.

This clone was counted once. V usage is TRBV4-1 and J usage is TRBJ1-1, with 7 nucleotides matching TRBD1. From germline, CDR1 is MGHRA and CDR2 YSYEKL. The trim removed 4 bases at V and 5 bases at J, leaving 13 bases unmatched. This CDR3 has 16 residues. The CDR3 spells CASSPRGRDLLTEAFF. The CDR3 DNA reads as TGCGCCAGCAGCCCAAGGGGGCGGGATCTATTAACTGAAGCTTTCTTT.

The chain carries TRBV5-1 and TRBJ1-1; D gene unclear. The germline CDR1 and CDR2 sequences are SGHRS and YFSETQ. Trimming shortened V by 5 bases and J by 1 base, and 9 bases separated the two germline ends. The CDR3 runs 13 residues. CDR3 DNA sequence: TGCGCCAGCAGAAATGGAGGGAACACTGAAGCTTTCTTT. It encodes CASRNGGNTEAFF.

This clone has a handful of counts. A read error may account for a junction end that differs from germline. The V gene is TRBV5-4, the J gene TRBJ2-7; 10 bases match TRBD2. Germline values: CDR1 SGHNT, CDR2 YYREEE (reference sequence). The CDR3 totals 16 residues. The CDR3 nucleotides are TGCGCCAGCAGCCAAGGACTAGCGGTAAGCTCCTACGAGCAGTACTTC. Translated, it gives CASSQGLAVSSYEQYF.

The rearrangement links TRBV6-5 to TRBJ2-7; 7 bases map to TRBD1. In germline, CDR1 is MNHEY, CDR2 SVGAGI. V was pared by 6 bases and J by 0 bases, with 8 bases of the junction left unmatched. This CDR3 region has 15 residues. CDR3 loop: CASSAPGQSSYEQYF. The CDR3 DNA reads TGTGCCAGCAGCGCGCCGGGACAGAGCTCCTACGAGCAGTACTTC.

The chain carries TRBV7-9 and TRBJ1-1; TRBD1 matches 8 bases. The CDR3 length is 14 residues. The germline V gene has CDR1 SEHNR and CDR2 FQNEAQ (reference sequence). With 5 bases clipped from V and 5 bases from J, the junction kept 7 bases outside the gene matches. CDR3 coding DNA: TGTGCCAGCAGCCAAGCCACAGGGGGGACTGAAGCTTTCTTT. As protein: CASSQATGGTEAFF. The full variable domain, rest sourced from reference TRBV7-9 and TRBJ1-1, is DTGVSQNPRHKITKRGQNVTFRCDPISEHNRLYWYRQTLGQGPEFLTYFQNEAQLEKSRLLSDRFSAERPKGSFSTLEIQRTEQGDSAMYLCASSQATGGTEAFFGQGTRLTVV.

The V and J genes are TRBV4-3 and TRBJ1-6, with 10 positions matching TRBD1. V gave up 2 bases and J gave up 7 bases; unmatched junction bases: 5. The CDR3 runs 16 residues. The germline gives CDR1 LGHNA, CDR2 YSLEER. The CDR3 loop reads CASSQPRTGGNSPLHF. The CDR3 DNA reads as TGCGCCAGCAGCCAACCCAGGACAGGGGGGAATTCACCCCTCCACTTT.

CDR3 DNA sequence: TGCGCCAGCAGCTTGGGAACTAGCAGCTACGAGCAGTACTTC. It codes for CASSLGTSSYEQYF. This chain connects TRBV5-1 to TRBJ2-5, with D maybe TRBD2 (6 bases). The J call may be faulty, since TRBJ2-7 better matches the DNA end. The CDR3 is 14 residues long. In germline, CDR1 is SGHRS, CDR2 YFSETQ.

The chain carries TRBV4-1 and TRBJ2-7; no clear D. Trimming cost V 0 bases and J 4 bases, with 7 bases left between them. The length of the CDR3 is 13 residues. Germline V lookup: CDR1 MGHRA, CDR2 YSYEKL. The CDR3 DNA reads TGCGCCAGCAGCCAAGACGTAGCATACGAGCAGTACTTC. This codes for CASSQDVAYEQYF.

The rearrangement joins TRBV7-2 to TRBJ2-3, with TRBD2 matching 7 bases. The ends lost 5 bases at V and 1 base at J; junction bases unmatched: 12. The V gene's germline CDR1 is SGHTA and CDR2 FQGNSA. This CDR3 is 17 amino acids long. The CDR3 protein is CASSPAVLGGGTDTQYF. CDR3 sequence (DNA): TGTGCCAGCAGCCCCGCCGTCTTGGGGGGGGGCACAGATACGCAGTATTTT.